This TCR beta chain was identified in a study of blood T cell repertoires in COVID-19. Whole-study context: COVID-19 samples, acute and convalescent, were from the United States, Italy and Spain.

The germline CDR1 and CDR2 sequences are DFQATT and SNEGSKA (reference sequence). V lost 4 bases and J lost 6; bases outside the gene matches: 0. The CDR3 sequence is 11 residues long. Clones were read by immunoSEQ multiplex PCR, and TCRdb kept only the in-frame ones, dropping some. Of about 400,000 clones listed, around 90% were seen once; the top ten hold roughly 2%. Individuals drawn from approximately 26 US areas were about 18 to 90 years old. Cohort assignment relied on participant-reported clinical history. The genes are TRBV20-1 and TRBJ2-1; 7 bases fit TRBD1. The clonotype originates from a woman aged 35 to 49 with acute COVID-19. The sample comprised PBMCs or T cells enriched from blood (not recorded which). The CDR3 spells CSANRGNEQFF. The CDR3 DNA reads TGCAGTGCTAACAGGGGCAATGAGCAGTTCTTC.